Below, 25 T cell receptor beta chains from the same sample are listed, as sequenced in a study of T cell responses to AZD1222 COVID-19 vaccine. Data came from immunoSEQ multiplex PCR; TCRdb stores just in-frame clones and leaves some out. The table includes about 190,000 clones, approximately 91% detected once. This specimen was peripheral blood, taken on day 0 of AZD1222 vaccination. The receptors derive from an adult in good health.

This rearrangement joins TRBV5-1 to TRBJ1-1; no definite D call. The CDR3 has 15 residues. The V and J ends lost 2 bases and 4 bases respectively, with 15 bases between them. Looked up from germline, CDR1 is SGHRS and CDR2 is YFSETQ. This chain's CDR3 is CASSLILGDPTEAFF. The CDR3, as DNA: TGCGCCAGCAGCTTAATTCTTGGGGATCCCACTGAAGCTTTCTTT. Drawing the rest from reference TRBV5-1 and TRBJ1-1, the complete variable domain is KAGVTQTPRYLIKTRGQQVTLSCSPISGHRSVSWYQQTPGQGLQFLFEYFSETQRNKGNFPGRFSGRQFSNSRSEMNVSTLELGDSALYLCASSLILGDPTEAFFGQGTRLTVV.

CDR3 residues: CASSVNPGYGTDTQYF. The CDR3 DNA follows: TGTGCCAGCAGCGTAAACCCAGGGTACGGCACAGATACGCAGTATTTT. The rearrangement links TRBV9 to TRBJ2-3; weak D call: TRBD1 (5 bases). V was clipped by 1 base and J by 1 base, with 13 bases between them. CDR1 is SGDLS, CDR2 YYNGEE, per germline. There are 16 residues in the CDR3. The full variable domain, in which reference TRBV9 and TRBJ2-3 provide the parts outside the CDR3, is DSGVTQTPKHLITATGQRVTLRCSPRSGDLSVYWYQQSLDQGLQFLIQYYNGEERAKGNILERFSAQQFPDLHSELNLSSLELGDSALYFCASSVNPGYGTDTQYFGPGTRLTVL.

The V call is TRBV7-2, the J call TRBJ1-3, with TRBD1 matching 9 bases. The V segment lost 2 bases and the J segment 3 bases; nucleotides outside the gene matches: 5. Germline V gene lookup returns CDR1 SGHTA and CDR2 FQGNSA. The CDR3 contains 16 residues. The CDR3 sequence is CASSLRTGVDGNTIYF. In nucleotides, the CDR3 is TGTGCCAGCAGCTTACGGACAGGGGTTGATGGAAACACCATATATTTT. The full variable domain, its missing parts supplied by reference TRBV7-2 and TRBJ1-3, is GAGVSQSPSNKVTEKGKDVELRCDPISGHTALYWYRQSLGQGLEFLIYFQGNSAPDKSGLPSDRFSAERTGGSVSTLTIQRTQQEDSAVYLCASSLRTGVDGNTIYFGEGSWLTVV.

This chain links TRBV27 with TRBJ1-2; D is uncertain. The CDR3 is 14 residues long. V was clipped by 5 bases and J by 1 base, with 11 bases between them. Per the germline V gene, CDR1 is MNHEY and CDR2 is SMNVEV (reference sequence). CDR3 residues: CASSHGEFNYGYTF. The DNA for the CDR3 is TGTGCCAGCAGTCATGGGGAATTTAACTATGGCTACACCTTC.

The CDR3 DNA is TGTGCCACACGAGATCGGACAGGGTCGAACATTCAGTACTTC. It specifies CATRDRTGSNIQYF. V is TRBV28 and J is TRBJ2-4; 8 bases map to TRBD1. With V trimmed by 10 bases and J by 7 bases, 12 bases remained unmatched. The germline V gene encodes CDR1 MDHEN and CDR2 SYDVKM. The CDR3 is 14 amino acids. The full variable domain, completed using reference TRBV28 and TRBJ2-4, is DVKVTQSSRYLVKRTGEKVFLECVQDMDHENMFWYRQDPGLGLRLIYFSYDVKMKEKGDIPEGYSVSREKKERFSLILESASTNQTSMYLCATRDRTGSNIQYFGAGTRLSVL.

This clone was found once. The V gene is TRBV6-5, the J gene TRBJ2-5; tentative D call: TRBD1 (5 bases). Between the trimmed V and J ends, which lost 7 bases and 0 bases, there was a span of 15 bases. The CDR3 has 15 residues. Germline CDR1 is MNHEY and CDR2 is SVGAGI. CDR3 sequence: CASKPPGYYQETQYF. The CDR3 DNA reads TGTGCCAGCAAACCTCCAGGGTACTACCAAGAGACCCAGTACTTC.

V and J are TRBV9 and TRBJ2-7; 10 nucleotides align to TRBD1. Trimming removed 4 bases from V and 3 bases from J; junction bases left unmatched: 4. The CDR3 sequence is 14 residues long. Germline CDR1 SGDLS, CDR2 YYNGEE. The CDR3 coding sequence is TGTGCCAGCAGCCCTGGACAGGGGGACTACGAGCAGTACTTC. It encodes CASSPGQGDYEQYF.

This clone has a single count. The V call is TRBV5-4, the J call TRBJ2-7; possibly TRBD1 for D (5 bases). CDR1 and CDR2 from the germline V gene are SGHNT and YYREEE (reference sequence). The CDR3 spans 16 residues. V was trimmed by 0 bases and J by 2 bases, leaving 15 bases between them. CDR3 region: CASSLGGPGPPYEQYF. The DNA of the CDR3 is TGTGCCAGCAGCTTGGGGGGCCCCGGCCCCCCCTACGAGCAGTACTTC.

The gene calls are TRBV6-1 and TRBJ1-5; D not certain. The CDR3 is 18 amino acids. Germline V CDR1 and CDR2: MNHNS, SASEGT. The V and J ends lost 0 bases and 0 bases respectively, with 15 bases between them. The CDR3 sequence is CASSEALGPAYSNQPQHF. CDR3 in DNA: TGTGCCAGCAGTGAAGCCCTTGGGCCAGCCTATAGCAATCAGCCCCAGCATTTT.

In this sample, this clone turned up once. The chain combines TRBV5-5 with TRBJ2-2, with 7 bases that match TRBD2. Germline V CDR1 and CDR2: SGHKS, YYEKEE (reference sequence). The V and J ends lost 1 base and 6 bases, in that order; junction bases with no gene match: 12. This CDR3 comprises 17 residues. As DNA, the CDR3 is TGTGCCAGCAGCTTGAGGCGGGAGAGGTCTTTCCCCGGGGAGCTGTTTTTT. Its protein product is CASSLRRERSFPGELFF.

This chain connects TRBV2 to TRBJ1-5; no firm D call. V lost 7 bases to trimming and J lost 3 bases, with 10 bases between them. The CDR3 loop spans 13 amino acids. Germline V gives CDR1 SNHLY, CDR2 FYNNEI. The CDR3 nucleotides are TGTGCCAGCAACCAGGAGAACAATCAGCCCCAGCATTTT. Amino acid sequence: CASNQENNQPQHF.

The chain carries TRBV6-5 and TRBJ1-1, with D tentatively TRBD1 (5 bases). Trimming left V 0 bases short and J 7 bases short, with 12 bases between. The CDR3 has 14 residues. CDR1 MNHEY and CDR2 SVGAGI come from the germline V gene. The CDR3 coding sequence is TGTGCCAGCAGTTACTCGGACAATGTAGGTGAAGCTTTCTTT. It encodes CASSYSDNVGEAFF.

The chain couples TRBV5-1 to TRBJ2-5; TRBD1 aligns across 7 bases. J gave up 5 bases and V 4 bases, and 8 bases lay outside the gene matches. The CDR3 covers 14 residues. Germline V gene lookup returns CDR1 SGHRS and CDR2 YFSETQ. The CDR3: CASSPGTVRETQYF. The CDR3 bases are TGCGCCAGCAGCCCCGGGACAGTGCGGGAGACCCAGTACTTC.

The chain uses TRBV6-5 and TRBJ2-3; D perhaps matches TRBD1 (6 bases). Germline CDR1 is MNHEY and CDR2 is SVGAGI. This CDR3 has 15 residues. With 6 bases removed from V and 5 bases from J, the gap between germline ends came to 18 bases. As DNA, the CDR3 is TGTGCCAGCAGAATGGTGGGAACAGGGATAGATACGCAGTATTTT. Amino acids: CASRMVGTGIDTQYF.

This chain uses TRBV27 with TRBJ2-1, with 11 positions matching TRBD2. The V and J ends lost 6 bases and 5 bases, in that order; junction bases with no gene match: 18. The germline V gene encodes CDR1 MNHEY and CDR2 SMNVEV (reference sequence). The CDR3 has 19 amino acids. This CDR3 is CASSPFIGALAGGHNEQFF. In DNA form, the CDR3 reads TGTGCCAGCAGCCCTTTTATAGGGGCCTTAGCGGGAGGGCACAATGAGCAGTTCTTC.

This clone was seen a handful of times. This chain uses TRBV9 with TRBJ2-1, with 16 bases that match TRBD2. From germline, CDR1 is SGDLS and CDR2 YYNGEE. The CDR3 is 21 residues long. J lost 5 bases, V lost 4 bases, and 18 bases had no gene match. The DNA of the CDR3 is TGTGCCAGCAGCCCGCTGGAGGGGTCAGGGACTAGCGGGAGGGTGAACAATGAGCAGTTCTTC. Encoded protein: CASSPLEGSGTSGRVNNEQFF.

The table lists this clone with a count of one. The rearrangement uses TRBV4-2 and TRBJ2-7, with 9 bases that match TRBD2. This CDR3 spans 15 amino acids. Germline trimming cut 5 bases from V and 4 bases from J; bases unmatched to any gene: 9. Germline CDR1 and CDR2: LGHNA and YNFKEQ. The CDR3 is CASSEWDSGSYEQYF. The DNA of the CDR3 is TGTGCCAGCAGCGAGTGGGATAGCGGGAGTTACGAGCAGTACTTC.

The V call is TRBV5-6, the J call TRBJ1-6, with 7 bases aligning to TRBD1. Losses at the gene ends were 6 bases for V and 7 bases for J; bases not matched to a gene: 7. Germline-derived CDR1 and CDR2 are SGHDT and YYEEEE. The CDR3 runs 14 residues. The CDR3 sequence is CASTMTGRNSPLHF. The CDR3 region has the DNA TGTGCCAGCACCATGACAGGGAGGAATTCACCCCTCCACTTT.

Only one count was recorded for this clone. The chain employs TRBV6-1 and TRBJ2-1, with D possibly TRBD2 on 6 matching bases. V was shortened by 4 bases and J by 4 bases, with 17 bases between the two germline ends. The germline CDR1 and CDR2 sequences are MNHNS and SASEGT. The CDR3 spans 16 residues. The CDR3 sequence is CASSGTQGLGYNEQFF. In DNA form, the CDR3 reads TGTGCCAGCAGTGGCACCCAGGGACTTGGTTACAATGAGCAGTTCTTC.

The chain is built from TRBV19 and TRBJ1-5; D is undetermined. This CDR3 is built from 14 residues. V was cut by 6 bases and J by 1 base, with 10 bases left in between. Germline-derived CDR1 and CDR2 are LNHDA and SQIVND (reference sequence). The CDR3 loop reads CASRLRGSNQPQHF. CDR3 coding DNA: TGTGCCAGTAGGCTCCGGGGAAGCAATCAGCCCCAGCATTTT.

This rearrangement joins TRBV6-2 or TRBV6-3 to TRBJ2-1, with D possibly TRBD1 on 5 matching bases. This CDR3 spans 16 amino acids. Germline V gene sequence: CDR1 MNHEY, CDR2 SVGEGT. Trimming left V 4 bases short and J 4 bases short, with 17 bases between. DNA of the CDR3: TGTGCCAGCAGTTTATACCCCTCGACAGAATACAATGAGCAGTTCTTC. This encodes CASSLYPSTEYNEQFF.

The chain's CDR3 is CASSHETNEKLFF. For the CDR3, the DNA is TGTGCCAGCAGTCACGAAACAAATGAAAAACTGTTTTTT. The rearrangement uses TRBV2 and TRBJ1-4; D call uncertain. This CDR3 is 13 amino acids long. Trimming took off 5 bases at V and 5 bases at J, with 9 bases between the two ends. Germline V gene sequence: CDR1 SNHLY, CDR2 FYNNEI.

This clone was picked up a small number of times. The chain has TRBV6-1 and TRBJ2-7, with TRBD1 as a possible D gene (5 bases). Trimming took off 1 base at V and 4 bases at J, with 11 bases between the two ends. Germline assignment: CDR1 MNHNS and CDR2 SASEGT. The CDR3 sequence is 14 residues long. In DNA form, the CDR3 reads TGTGCCAGCAGTGAAGAGTCGACAGTTTACGAGCAGTACTTC. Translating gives CASSEESTVYEQYF.

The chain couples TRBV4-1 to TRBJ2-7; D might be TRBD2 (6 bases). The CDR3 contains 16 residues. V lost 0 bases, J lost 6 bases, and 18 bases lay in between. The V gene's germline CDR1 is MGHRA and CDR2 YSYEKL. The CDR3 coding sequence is TGCGCCAGCAGCCAAGAAGGTGGCGGCCGGGACTCCGAGCAGTACTTC. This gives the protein CASSQEGGGRDSEQYF.

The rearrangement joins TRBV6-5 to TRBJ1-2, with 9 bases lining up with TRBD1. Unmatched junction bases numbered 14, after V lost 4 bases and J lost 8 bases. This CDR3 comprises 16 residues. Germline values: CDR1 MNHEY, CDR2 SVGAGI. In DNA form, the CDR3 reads TGTGCCAGCAGTTCGGTCACCGGGACAGGGCTATTAGGCTACACCTTC. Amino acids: CASSSVTGTGLLGYTF.